Below, 9 T cell receptor beta chains from the same sample are listed, as sequenced in a study of human T cells and chemical hapten exposure. One entry per CDR3 protein results from TCRdb running MiXCR on the RACE reads. The sample has under 300,000 distinct CDR3 sequences, over 7.5% seen once. As for time point: pre-sensitization, week 0. Treatment defined: therapeutic diphenylcyclopropenone sensitization with weekly scalp DPC. The material sequenced was whole blood, taken in connection with sensitization to the hapten diphenylcyclopropenone (DPC). The source of these receptors is a man aged 18 to 29 with alopecia areata. Some clones in this sample may be carry-over from other donors' samples.

In this sample, this clonotype turned up a few times. This chain joins TRBV4-3 and TRBJ1-2, with D maybe TRBD1 (5 bases). Deletions cut 5 bases from V and 0 bases from J, with 13 bases between. Looked up from germline, CDR1 is LGHNA and CDR2 is YSLEER. The CDR3 runs to 15 residues. The CDR3 DNA is TGCGCCAGCAGCGAAGGGGCACTTACTAACTATGGCTACACCTTC. The encoded protein is CASSEGALTNYGYTF.

The J gene is TRBJ1-3, the V gene TRBV4-1; D call uncertain. Per the germline V gene, CDR1 is MGHRA and CDR2 is YSYEKL. Trimming shortened V by 1 base and J by 5 bases, and 12 bases separated the two germline ends. The CDR3 totals 15 residues. The CDR3 protein is CASSQVPSGRNTIYF. DNA of the CDR3: TGCGCCAGCAGCCAAGTACCTTCCGGGAGAAACACCATATATTTT.

This clonotype was seen a handful of times. This sequence joins TRBV7-9 and TRBJ2-1; D is perhaps TRBD1 (5 bases). The CDR3 length is 14 residues. CDR1 is SEHNR and CDR2 is FQNEAQ in the germline V gene (reference sequence). Trimming pared 6 bases from V and 8 bases from J, leaving 17 bases between. Written as DNA, the CDR3 is TGTGCCAGCAGTCGAAAGCAGGGTTCCGATGAGCAGTTCTTC. It yields the protein CASSRKQGSDEQFF.

This clonotype has ten or more counts. This chain connects TRBV6-6 to TRBJ2-3; 8 bases line up with TRBD2. Germline V gives CDR1 MNHNY, CDR2 SVGAGI (reference sequence). The CDR3 is 14 amino acids. V lost 4 bases, J lost 3 bases, and 3 bases stayed unmatched. The CDR3 DNA sequence: TGTGCCAGCAGTTTTAGCGGGGTTACAGATACGCAGTATTTT. This codes for CASSFSGVTDTQYF.

The chain is built from TRBV6-2 or TRBV6-3 and TRBJ1-1; a weak D match, TRBD1 (5 bases). Germline-derived CDR1 and CDR2 are MNHEY and SVGEGT. The CDR3 contains 16 residues. The germline V and J ends were trimmed by 2 bases and 3 bases, with 16 bases remaining between them. In DNA form, the CDR3 reads TGTGCCAGCAGTTACCCATCTGGCAGGGCGGACACTGAAGCTTTCTTT. Translating gives CASSYPSGRADTEAFF.

This clonotype occurred many times. The CDR3 DNA is TGTGCCAGCTCACTTAGCGGGGCCCGCACAGATACGCAGTATTTT. This codes for CASSLSGARTDTQYF. The chain carries TRBV9 and TRBJ2-3, with TRBD2 matching 8 bases. Germline loops: CDR1 SGDLS, CDR2 YYNGEE. The CDR3 is made up of 15 amino acids. After removal of 7 bases from V and 1 base from J, the junction contained 8 bases not matched to a gene.

This clonotype has only a few counts. The V gene is TRBV4-1, the J gene TRBJ2-1; TRBD2 might be the D (6 bases). Per the germline V gene, CDR1 is MGHRA and CDR2 is YSYEKL. Trimming cost V 0 bases and J 7 bases, with 16 bases left between them. This CDR3 comprises 16 residues. CDR3 loop: CASSQEFGGVLNEQFF. For the CDR3, the DNA is TGCGCCAGCAGCCAAGAATTTGGCGGGGTGCTTAATGAGCAGTTCTTC.

The chain couples TRBV4-1 to TRBJ1-5, with no clear D. The V end was cut by 2 bases, the J end by 7 bases, with 12 bases between. Germline V gene sequence: CDR1 MGHRA, CDR2 YSYEKL. The CDR3 totals 14 residues. This CDR3 reads CASSQLGLRQPQHF. For the CDR3, the DNA is TGCGCCAGCAGCCAATTGGGCCTACGGCAGCCCCAGCATTTT.

Ten or more counts support this clonotype. This chain uses TRBV6-4 with TRBJ2-3; 10 bases match TRBD2. Germline values: CDR1 MRHNA, CDR2 SNTAGT. V trimming: 0 bases; J trimming: 1 base; junction bases outside the gene matches: 1. This CDR3 has 16 residues. The CDR3 is CASSDSGTSGTDTQYF. CDR3 bases: TGTGCCAGCAGTGACTCCGGGACTAGCGGCACAGATACGCAGTATTTT.